The entry below describes one TCR beta chain. The antigen is undetermined. Germline CDR1 is SGHDN and CDR2 is FVKESK. The CDR3 runs to 13 residues. The germline V and J ends were trimmed by 6 bases and 5 bases, with 13 bases remaining between them. This sample stems from a study of T cell responses to AZD1222 COVID-19 vaccine. The data were produced by immunoSEQ multiplex PCR, yet TCRdb's version contains in-frame clones alone and is incomplete. The sample consists of over 110,000 clones, more than 85% of them appearing once. Findings and limits, study-wide: In all cases, repertoires were sampled only after the peak T cell response. White British people made up most donors, females outnumbered males, and clonal diversity was possibly underestimated. Researchers report vaccine-associated CD4 TCRs spanning spike, with dominance at 160-218 and 743-854.

The chain recombines TRBV14 with TRBJ2-5, with D uncertain. The TCR was taken from an adult in good health. This specimen was peripheral blood, taken on day 0 of AZD1222 vaccination. Here the CDR3 DNA reads TGTGCCAGCAGTCCTCCCAACTTCGAGACCCAGTACTTC. Translated, it gives CASSPPNFETQYF.